This T cell receptor (beta chain) was profiled in a study of response to subunit inactivated influenza vaccine. Overall study results and limits: New T cells are recruited in small numbers by each seasonal influenza vaccination, according to the authors' suggestion.

Germline V CDR1 and CDR2: LNHNV, YYDKDF (reference sequence). The ends were cut back, 6 bases at V and 1 base at J, with 13 bases in the middle. This CDR3 has 14 residues. Turning to this clonotype: The antigen is undetermined.

TCRdb passed the RT-PCR reads through MiXCR, listing each CDR3 protein once. This table has some 640,000 distinct CDR3 sequences, approximately 14% appearing once. This TCR was sampled from a man between 45 and 60 years old who received an inactivated influenza vaccine. Sequencing used PBMCs from blood, obtained around 14 days before vaccination. The chain uses TRBV15 and TRBJ2-7, with a weak D call TRBD2 (6 bases). The CDR3 sequence: CATRGLAPSYEQYF. The CDR3 DNA is TGTGCCACCAGAGGTCTAGCGCCATCCTACGAGCAGTACTTC.